This TCR beta chain stems from a study of shared clonotypes between healthy human individuals. The authors ran the assay at deep level. Original analysis: ImmunoSEQ sequences covered only the junction and lacked quality scores; filtering therefore differed. Sequencing used immunoSEQ multiplex PCR; TCRdb keeps in-frame clones, though not all of them. The V and J calls and clone size were taken over from that table, and D and trimming were inferred from the DNA. In the table there are over 1.4 million clones, approximately 96% of which are singletons. A CD45RA-negative memory subset and a CD45RA+ naive subset were separated from the CD4+ cells. The clonotype comes from a man aged 25 to 40 in good health. Sample: naive CD4+ T cells sorted from blood. The sample's subset: CD45RA+ positively selected.

CDR3 amino acids: CASSLWGRAPQAKNIQYF. The CDR3 nucleotides read TGTGCCAGCAGTTTATGGGGCAGGGCTCCACAAGCCAAAAACATTCAGTACTTC. J is TRBJ2-4 and V is TRBV28; tentative D call: TRBD1 (5 bases). The CDR3 totals 18 residues. Trimming removed 0 bases from V and 0 bases from J, with 15 bases in between. Germline V gene sequence: CDR1 MDHEN, CDR2 SYDVKM.